This T cell receptor beta chain was documented in a study of cytomegalovirus exposure and HLA in healthy donors. Whole-study results and caveats: As a later analysis revealed, most CMV-associated TCR beta chains appeared HLA-restricted. In vitro testing confirmed a few CMV-associated chains as specific for CMV antigens. Reported results showed that the classifier diagnosed cytomegalovirus status with high specificity and sensitivity.

In the case of this clone: Its antigen is unidentified.

This PCR relied on a set of 60 Vbeta primers and 13 Jbeta primers. Assay: immunoSEQ multiplex PCR; the TCRdb copy retains only in-frame clones and omits some. Here the sample spans around 190,000 clones, 74% being singletons. This CDR3 is 16 amino acids long. Trimming cost V 3 bases and J 3 bases; bases outside gene matches: 7. CDR1 LNHDA and CDR2 SQIVND come from the germline V gene (reference sequence). This rearrangement joins TRBV19 to TRBJ2-5, with 10 positions matching TRBD1. The sequence came from a woman aged 25 to 45 in good health and CMV-seropositive. Sequencing was performed on PBMCs. In nucleotides, the CDR3 is TGTGCCAGTAGTATTGTGGGGACAGGGGATAAAGAGACCCAGTACTTC. Translation gives CASSIVGTGDKETQYF.